A single sample is the source of the 5 T cell receptor beta chains below, sequenced in a study of T cell responses to AZD1222 COVID-19 vaccine. Some clones are missing from TCRdb's copy, which holds only in-frame ones; the method was immunoSEQ multiplex PCR. The sample records roughly 93,000 clones, roughly 90% being singletons. The sample in question was peripheral blood, obtained on day 0 of AZD1222 vaccination. Source of these receptors: an adult in good health.

The chain carries TRBV13 and TRBJ2-4; D assignment may be TRBD1 or TRBD2 (6 bases each). V shed 7 bases and J shed 5 bases, with 18 bases lying between them. Germline CDR1 is PRHDT and CDR2 is FYEKMQ (reference sequence). The CDR3 runs to 15 residues. CDR3 loop: CASIPPGGRENIQYF. CDR3 nucleotide sequence: TGTGCCAGCATCCCCCCCGGGGGCCGGGAAAACATTCAGTACTTC.

The gene calls are TRBV6-5 and TRBJ1-5; D remains unclear. The CDR3 totals 12 residues. V was clipped by 2 bases and J by 6 bases, with 5 bases between them. Germline loops: CDR1 MNHEY, CDR2 SVGAGI. CDR3 loop: CASSYLAQPQHF. CDR3 nucleotide sequence: TGTGCCAGCAGTTACCTGGCTCAGCCCCAGCATTTT.

The rearrangement joins TRBV7-3 to TRBJ2-1, with 7 nucleotides matching TRBD2. The J segment lost 5 bases and the V segment lost 6 bases, leaving 4 bases of the junction unmatched. CDR3 length: 13 amino acids. Germline V CDR1 and CDR2: SGHTA, FQGTGA. The CDR3 coding sequence is TGTGCCAGCAGACTAAGCGGGGACAATGAGCAGTTCTTC. This sequence encodes CASRLSGDNEQFF.

CDR3 loop: CASSQDFSYGYTF. The CDR3 DNA sequence: TGCGCCAGCAGCCAAGATTTTTCCTATGGCTACACCTTC. The V and J genes are TRBV4-1 and TRBJ1-2; D unclear. This CDR3 is built from 13 residues. V lost 0 bases and J lost 4, with 6 bases in between. The germline V gene encodes CDR1 MGHRA and CDR2 YSYEKL.

The sample holds one count of this clone. The rearrangement links TRBV4-1 to TRBJ2-3, with 10 bases identical to TRBD2. The CDR3 runs to 17 residues. CDR1 is MGHRA and CDR2 is YSYEKL in the germline V gene. V dropped 1 base and J dropped 1; count of bases not matched to a gene: 5. The CDR3 protein is CASSQGESGRGTDTQYF. CDR3 nucleotide sequence: TGCGCCAGCAGCCAAGGGGAAAGCGGGAGGGGCACAGATACGCAGTATTTT.